The 18 T cell receptor beta chains reported below all come from one sample, sequenced in a study of cytomegalovirus exposure and HLA in healthy donors. The method was immunoSEQ multiplex PCR; TCRdb's version includes in-frame clones alone and lacks a portion of them. The data hold 90,000 to 150,000 clones, with around nine tenths observed a single time. The sequencing input was PBMCs. The receptors shown here come from a woman aged 18 to 35 in good health and CMV-seropositive.

The CDR3 region has the DNA TGTGCCAGCAGCCATCGGGACAGGGATTGGAACACTGAAGCTTTCTTT. Its translation: CASSHRDRDWNTEAFF. This rearrangement joins TRBV7-2 to TRBJ1-1, with 9 bases identical to TRBD1. Per the germline V gene, CDR1 is SGHTA and CDR2 is FQGNSA. Unmatched junction bases numbered 8, after V lost 5 bases and J lost 1 base. This CDR3 has 16 amino acids.

This chain joins TRBV6-5 and TRBJ2-7, with D possibly TRBD1 on 6 matching bases. This CDR3 contains 14 residues. V was pared by 11 bases and J by 1 base, with 18 bases between. Germline CDR1 and CDR2: MNHEY and SVGAGI. CDR3 in DNA: TGTGCCTCCAAACAGGGTTATTGGTCCTACGAGCAGTACTTC. It is translated as CASKQGYWSYEQYF.

V is TRBV9 and J is TRBJ1-2, with no clear D. The ends were cut back, 7 bases at V and 7 bases at J, with 17 bases in the middle. CDR3 length: 13 residues. From germline, CDR1 is SGDLS and CDR2 YYNGEE. CDR3 amino acids: CASARGVLSGYTF. As DNA, the CDR3 is TGTGCCAGCGCCAGAGGAGTTTTGAGTGGCTACACCTTC.

The chain carries TRBV19 and TRBJ1-2; the D is unclear. With 5 bases removed from V and 5 bases from J, the gap between germline ends came to 12 bases. Germline V gene sequence: CDR1 LNHDA, CDR2 SQIVND (reference sequence). This CDR3 contains 13 residues. The CDR3 coding sequence is TGTGCCAGTAGTCCGCGAAAAGTATATGGCTACACCTTC. Translated, it gives CASSPRKVYGYTF.

This clone was recorded only once. As DNA, the CDR3 is TGTGCCAGCAGACAAAAAAGACTAGCGGGAGCCGATACGCAGTATTTT. Protein: CASRQKRLAGADTQYF. The genes are TRBV7-8 and TRBJ2-3, with 12 bases fitting TRBD2. With 6 bases clipped from V and 6 bases from J, the junction kept 10 bases outside the gene matches. Germline-derived CDR1 and CDR2 are SGHVS and FQNEAQ. The CDR3 loop spans 16 amino acids.

The chain carries TRBV19 and TRBJ1-2; 10 bases are shared with TRBD1. The CDR3 sequence is 17 residues long. J gave up 2 bases and V 5 bases, and 11 bases lay outside the gene matches. Germline assignment: CDR1 LNHDA and CDR2 SQIVND (reference sequence). CDR3 amino acids: CASSPPLGQGENYGYTF. Here the CDR3 DNA reads TGTGCCAGTAGTCCTCCCCTAGGACAGGGGGAGAACTATGGCTACACCTTC.

This rearrangement joins TRBV13 to TRBJ2-7; 8 bases align to TRBD2. Germline V gene data show CDR1 as PRHDT and CDR2 as FYEKMQ (reference sequence). The CDR3 length is 15 residues. Unmatched junction bases numbered 9, after V lost 5 bases and J lost 3 bases. The CDR3 sequence: CASSITSGVGYEQYF. CDR3 nucleotides: TGTGCCAGCAGCATAACTAGCGGAGTGGGCTACGAGCAGTACTTC.

The genes are TRBV10-3 and TRBJ1-2, with no clear D. The length of the CDR3 is 13 residues. CDR1 and CDR2 (germline): ENHRY, SYGVKD. V was cut by 4 bases and J by 13 bases, with 19 bases left in between. The CDR3 is CAISVEQSRSCTF. The CDR3 DNA reads TGTGCCATCAGTGTTGAGCAATCCCGATCCTGCACCTTC.

V and J are TRBV2 and TRBJ1-5; 7 bases fit TRBD1. J lost 2 bases, V lost 6 bases, and 7 bases had no gene match. Germline values: CDR1 SNHLY, CDR2 FYNNEI. The CDR3 length is 15 residues. The CDR3, as DNA: TGTGCCAGCAGGAGCCGGGACAGCCGCAATCAGCCCCAGCATTTT. It specifies CASRSRDSRNQPQHF.

This clone was seen a single time. The rearrangement links TRBV15 to TRBJ2-1; 8 nucleotides agree with TRBD2. The V and J ends lost 0 bases and 9 bases, in that order; junction bases with no gene match: 13. The CDR3 consists of 17 residues. Germline V CDR1 and CDR2: LNHNV, YYDKDF (reference sequence). CDR3 DNA: TGTGCCACCAGCAGAGATCAAACTTGGGGACTAGGGTTTGAGCAGTTCTTC. This codes for CATSRDQTWGLGFEQFF. The full variable domain, its missing parts supplied by reference TRBV15 and TRBJ2-1, is DAMVIQNPRYQVTQFGKPVTLSCSQTLNHNVMYWYQQKSSQAPKLLFHYYDKDFNNEADTPDNFQSRRPNTSFCFLDIRSPGLGDTAMYLCATSRDQTWGLGFEQFFGPGTRLTVL.

The chain has TRBV19 and TRBJ1-1; the D is unclear. Trimming took off 2 bases at V and 1 base at J, with 11 bases between the two ends. The CDR3 has 15 residues. CDR1 and CDR2 from the germline V gene are LNHDA and SQIVND (reference sequence). CDR3 in amino acids: CASSIMVAGNTEAFF. The CDR3 bases are TGTGCCAGTAGTATAATGGTGGCAGGGAACACTGAAGCTTTCTTT. The full variable domain, its missing parts supplied by reference TRBV19 and TRBJ1-1, is DGGITQSPKYLFRKEGQNVTLSCEQNLNHDAMYWYRQDPGQGLRLIYYSQIVNDFQKGDIAEGYSVSREKKESFPLTVTSAQKNPTAFYLCASSIMVAGNTEAFFGQGTRLTVV.

The V and J genes are TRBV19 and TRBJ2-7; possible D gene TRBD1, 5 bases. CDR1 is LNHDA and CDR2 is SQIVND in the germline V gene (reference sequence). Trimming pared 4 bases from V and 7 bases from J, leaving 17 bases between. This CDR3 comprises 14 residues. The CDR3 nucleotides are TGTGCCAGTAGTAGTCCAGGGATTACGTGGGAGCAGTACTTC. This gives the protein CASSSPGITWEQYF.

The DNA for the CDR3 is TGTGCCAGCAGTACCGGGGACTTATACGAGCAGTACTTC. Encoded protein: CASSTGDLYEQYF. The gene calls are TRBV6-5 and TRBJ2-7, with D tentatively TRBD2 (6 bases). This CDR3 contains 13 residues. Per the germline V gene, CDR1 is MNHEY and CDR2 is SVGAGI. V dropped 5 bases and J dropped 4 bases, with 12 bases sitting between them.

V usage is TRBV29-1 and J usage is TRBJ2-2; 8 bases agree with TRBD2. Per the germline V gene, CDR1 is SQVTM and CDR2 is ANQGSEA. The CDR3 covers 14 residues. J lost 3 bases, V lost 6 bases, and 6 bases had no gene match. CDR3 region: CSVNGGAYTGELFF. The CDR3 DNA sequence: TGCAGCGTAAACGGGGGGGCCTACACCGGGGAGCTGTTTTTT.

CDR3 in amino acids: CASSQTARGIGADTQYF. CDR3 bases: TGCGCCAGCAGCCAGACCGCCCGTGGGATCGGGGCAGATACGCAGTATTTT. The chain uses TRBV4-1 and TRBJ2-3; possible D gene TRBD2, 5 bases. The CDR3 is 17 amino acids. Trimming took off 3 bases at V and 4 bases at J, with 20 bases between the two ends. CDR1 MGHRA and CDR2 YSYEKL come from the germline V gene.

This clone turned up a few times. The chain is built from TRBV27 and TRBJ2-7; D is undetermined. The V gene's germline CDR1 is MNHEY and CDR2 SMNVEV (reference sequence). This CDR3 has 11 amino acids. V lost 6 bases and J 6 bases, leaving 9 bases between the germline ends. The CDR3: CASSSLGEQYF. CDR3 in DNA: TGTGCCAGCAGCTCCCTAGGCGAGCAGTACTTC.

The chain joins TRBV7-9 to TRBJ2-5, with TRBD1 identical over 11 bases. CDR1 is SEHNR, CDR2 FQNEAQ, per germline (reference sequence). V lost 8 bases, J lost 5 bases, and 13 bases stayed unmatched. CDR3 length equals 16 residues. CDR3 sequence reads: CASGGWGQGVRETQYF. CDR3 bases: TGTGCCAGCGGGGGTTGGGGACAGGGGGTTCGGGAGACCCAGTACTTC.

CDR3 sequence reads: CASSPNRGGRNYEQYF. CDR3 DNA sequence: TGTGCCAGCAGCCCGAACCGGGGGGGGCGGAACTACGAGCAGTACTTC. V gene TRBV7-6 combines with J gene TRBJ2-7; 8 bases line up with TRBD2. The CDR3 is 16 amino acids. Germline assignment: CDR1 SGHVS and CDR2 FNYEAQ. V shed 5 bases, J shed 3 bases, and the junction held 12 bases outside the gene matches.